The 24 T cell receptor beta chains below all came from one sample that was sequenced in a study of shared T cell receptors in the human thymus. Clones were sequenced by immunoSEQ multiplex PCR, and TCRdb holds only the in-frame ones, with some missing. The sample shows 550,000 to 800,000 clones, approximately 85% of them seen only once. These data were also reused for a study on human thymus T cells.

The material sequenced was thymocytes. All receptors come from a girl in the first two years of life with a congenital heart defect.

The chain uses TRBV4-1 and TRBJ1-5, with TRBD1 as a possible D gene (6 bases). The CDR3 is 17 residues long. Trimming left V 3 bases short and J 2 bases short, with 17 bases between. Germline-derived CDR1 and CDR2 are MGHRA and YSYEKL. CDR3 residues: CASSHTQTGIGNQPQHF. In DNA, the CDR3 is TGCGCCAGCAGCCACACACAAACAGGGATAGGCAATCAGCCCCAGCATTTT.

This chain uses TRBV4-1 with TRBJ1-2, with D hard to call. The CDR3 spans 18 residues. The ends were cut back, 5 bases at V and 0 bases at J, with 22 bases in the middle. Germline CDR1 and CDR2: MGHRA and YSYEKL. For the CDR3, the DNA is TGCGCCAGCAGCTCGTCCACAGCATACTTACCTACTAACTATGGCTACACCTTC. This translates into CASSSSTAYLPTNYGYTF.

The chain is built from TRBV6-5 and TRBJ1-5, with a weak D call TRBD1 (5 bases). The CDR3 consists of 14 residues. V was trimmed by 2 bases and J by 3 bases, leaving 8 bases between them. Germline V gene lookup returns CDR1 MNHEY and CDR2 SVGAGI. This CDR3 reads CASSYTGNNQPQHF. The CDR3 DNA follows: TGTGCCAGCAGTTACACAGGCAACAATCAGCCCCAGCATTTT.

The rearrangement uses TRBV5-1 and TRBJ2-5, with TRBD1 as a possible D gene (5 bases). Germline V lookup: CDR1 SGHRS, CDR2 YFSETQ. The CDR3 is made up of 14 amino acids. Trimming cost V 3 bases and J 4 bases, with 13 bases left between them. This CDR3 is CASSSSGPGETQYF. The CDR3 bases are TGCGCCAGCAGCTCCTCAGGGCCTGGAGAGACCCAGTACTTC.

The genes are TRBV15 and TRBJ2-1, with 7 bases fitting TRBD2. CDR1 is LNHNV, CDR2 YYDKDF, per germline (reference sequence). The CDR3 totals 17 residues. V was clipped by 0 bases and J by 5 bases; unmatched bases: 10. The CDR3, as DNA: TGTGCCACCAGCAGAGATCTCCGGGGGGACCATCACAATGAGCAGTTCTTC. Translating gives CATSRDLRGDHHNEQFF.

The genes are TRBV27 and TRBJ2-1; 13 bases map to TRBD2. V lost 5 bases and J lost 6; bases outside the gene matches: 10. This CDR3 is 17 amino acids long. The germline gives CDR1 MNHEY, CDR2 SMNVEV (reference sequence). The DNA of the CDR3 is TGTGCCAGCAGTCTCTGGACTAGCGGGGGAACCTGCAATGAGCAGTTCTTC. Its protein is CASSLWTSGGTCNEQFF.

CDR3 in DNA: TGCAGCGTTGTGAAGGAGCCCAACAGGGCTCCAAAAGGGGAGCAGTACTTC. Amino acids: CSVVKEPNRAPKGEQYF. The chain uses TRBV29-1 and TRBJ2-7; perhaps TRBD1 as D (6 bases). CDR3 length: 17 amino acids. The ends were cut back, 4 bases at V and 7 bases at J, with 29 bases in the middle. Germline V CDR1 and CDR2: SQVTM, ANQGSEA.

The chain combines TRBV18 with TRBJ1-1; 8 positions match TRBD1. Per germline, CDR1 KGHSH and CDR2 LQKENI. The ends lost 4 bases at V and 4 bases at J; junction bases unmatched: 23. This CDR3 contains 20 residues. The CDR3: CASSLAGCLRTGILCTEAFF. Written as DNA, the CDR3 is TGTGCCAGCTCACTTGCTGGGTGTCTTCGGACAGGGATTTTGTGCACTGAAGCTTTCTTT.

J is TRBJ1-6 and V is TRBV11-2; a possible D gene is TRBD1 (5 bases). Germline CDR1 SGHAT, CDR2 FQNNGV. Deletions cut 1 base from V and 10 bases from J, with 14 bases between. This CDR3 is built from 15 residues. Written as DNA, the CDR3 is TGTGCCAGCAGCTTAGTTCCAGGGTTGGGGTCACCCCTCCACTTT. The encoded protein is CASSLVPGLGSPLHF.

This chain links TRBV29-1 with TRBJ2-1, with D possibly matching TRBD1 (5 bases). Between the trimmed V and J ends, which lost 3 bases and 4 bases, there was a span of 7 bases. The CDR3 sequence is 12 residues long. The germline gives CDR1 SQVTM, CDR2 ANQGSEA. CDR3 in amino acids: CSVESGYNEQFF. The CDR3, as DNA: TGCAGCGTTGAGTCAGGGTACAATGAGCAGTTCTTC.

This rearrangement joins TRBV7-2 to TRBJ1-1, with D possibly TRBD1 on 5 matching bases. Germline CDR1 is SGHTA and CDR2 is FQGNSA. V lost 5 bases and J 4 bases, leaving 20 bases between the germline ends. The CDR3 sequence is 16 residues long. CDR3 residues: CASSIPQGGEGTEAFF. The DNA for the CDR3 is TGTGCCAGCAGCATACCTCAGGGTGGGGAAGGCACTGAAGCTTTCTTT.

This chain joins TRBV5-1 and TRBJ1-6; D gene unclear. Between the trimmed V and J ends, which lost 0 bases and 5 bases, there was a span of 18 bases. Germline V gene lookup returns CDR1 SGHRS and CDR2 YFSETQ. This CDR3 is 18 amino acids long. The CDR3: CASSLVPWPRLNNSPLHF. CDR3 in DNA: TGCGCCAGCAGCTTGGTTCCATGGCCCCGCCTTAATAATTCACCCCTCCACTTT.

This rearrangement joins TRBV5-1 to TRBJ1-2; D possibly corresponds to TRBD1 (5 bases). The CDR3 sequence is 16 residues long. Trimming stripped 4 bases from V and 4 bases from J, with 20 bases between. Looked up from germline, CDR1 is SGHRS and CDR2 is YFSETQ. The CDR3 loop reads CASSPLKEGPVYGYTF. As DNA, the CDR3 is TGCGCCAGCAGCCCCCTAAAGGAGGGACCCGTCTATGGCTACACCTTC.

The J gene is TRBJ1-4, the V gene TRBV6-5; no clear D. CDR3 length: 15 residues. The V end lost 6 bases, the J end lost 7 bases, and 18 bases lay between the germline ends. Germline V lookup: CDR1 MNHEY, CDR2 SVGAGI. The CDR3 nucleotides read TGTGCCAGCAGGAGTGGGTTCAGGCTCGGTGAAAAACTGTTTTTT. This codes for CASRSGFRLGEKLFF.

Here the CDR3 reads CASSPFGGATNEKLFF. The CDR3 DNA sequence: TGCGCCAGCAGCCCCTTCGGGGGAGCAACTAATGAAAAACTGTTTTTT. This sequence joins TRBV4-3 and TRBJ1-4; D is possibly TRBD1 (5 bases). Trimming shortened V by 4 bases and J by 0 bases, and 12 bases separated the two germline ends. The V gene's germline CDR1 is LGHNA and CDR2 YSLEER. The CDR3 sequence is 16 residues long.

The chain recombines TRBV13 with TRBJ2-1, with 10 bases matching TRBD2. The CDR3 is 15 residues long. The germline CDR1 and CDR2 sequences are PRHDT and FYEKMQ (reference sequence). V lost 3 bases to trimming and J lost 10 bases; unmatched junction nucleotides: 9. The CDR3 here is CASSFLAGGMGEQFF. Written as DNA, the CDR3 is TGTGCCAGCAGCTTTTTAGCGGGGGGCATGGGAGAGCAGTTCTTC. The full variable domain, in which reference TRBV13 and TRBJ2-1 provide the parts outside the CDR3, is AAGVIQSPRHLIKEKRETATLKCYPIPRHDTVYWYQQGPGQDPQFLISFYEKMQSDKGSIPDRFSAQQFSDYHSELNMSSLELGDSALYFCASSFLAGGMGEQFFGPGTRLTVL.

V and J are TRBV15 and TRBJ2-1; 13 bases are shared with TRBD2. V shed 0 bases, J shed 5 bases, and the junction held 13 bases outside the gene matches. Germline V gene data show CDR1 as LNHNV and CDR2 as YYDKDF (reference sequence). The CDR3 loop spans 20 amino acids. CDR3 amino acids: CATSRDRGLAGAPPNNEQFF. DNA for the CDR3: TGTGCCACCAGCAGAGATCGAGGACTAGCGGGGGCCCCGCCGAACAATGAGCAGTTCTTC.

CDR3 sequence (DNA): TGTGCCAGCAGCCCCCCCCTGACAGTGAATGAGCAGTTCTTC. Its protein product is CASSPPLTVNEQFF. J is TRBJ2-1 and V is TRBV28, with a possible D match to TRBD1 (5 bases). The CDR3 covers 14 residues. Germline CDR1 MDHEN, CDR2 SYDVKM. V shed 6 bases and J shed 7 bases, with 16 bases lying between them.

This rearrangement joins TRBV5-1 to TRBJ1-2; 8 bases line up with TRBD1. This CDR3 has 14 amino acids. Germline V gives CDR1 SGHRS, CDR2 YFSETQ. J was trimmed by 6 bases and V by 7 bases; bases with no gene match: 11. This CDR3 is CASGGQGVYDGYTF. The CDR3 DNA sequence: TGCGCCAGCGGCGGACAGGGAGTTTATGATGGCTACACCTTC.

Only a few counts were recorded for this clone. The V and J genes are TRBV5-5 and TRBJ2-1; TRBD1 aligns across 7 bases. The CDR3 has 17 amino acids. Trimming removed 4 bases from V and 4 bases from J; junction bases left unmatched: 14. Germline CDR1 is SGHKS and CDR2 is YYEKEE (reference sequence). The CDR3 nucleotides read TGTGCCAGCAGCACCTTCCCCCGGACAGGTACTTACAATGAGCAGTTCTTC. This translates into CASSTFPRTGTYNEQFF. Together with reference TRBV5-5 and TRBJ2-1, the CDR3 gives the full variable domain: DAGVTQSPTHLIKTRGQQVTLRCSPISGHKSVSWYQQVLGQGPQFIFQYYEKEERGRGNFPDRFSARQFPNYSSELNVNALLLGDSALYLCASSTFPRTGTYNEQFFGPGTRLTVL.

This clone showed up just once. This chain joins TRBV5-4 and TRBJ2-1; 7 nucleotides agree with TRBD2. The germline CDR1 and CDR2 sequences are SGHNT and YYREEE (reference sequence). The CDR3 is made up of 15 amino acids. The junction had 8 bases not matched to a gene; V was cut back by 4 bases and J by 4 bases. CDR3 sequence (DNA): TGTGCCAGCAGCCCCGCAGGCGGGAGATACAATGAGCAGTTCTTC. Its protein product is CASSPAGGRYNEQFF.

The J gene is TRBJ2-5, the V gene TRBV5-1; TRBD2 agrees at 8 bases. In germline, CDR1 is SGHRS, CDR2 YFSETQ. J was trimmed by 5 bases and V by 4 bases; bases with no gene match: 7. The CDR3 covers 14 residues. The CDR3 protein is CASSRGGPGETQYF. The CDR3 DNA reads as TGCGCCAGCAGCCGCGGGGGGCCCGGGGAGACCCAGTACTTC.

V gene TRBV4-1 combines with J gene TRBJ2-3; D is ambiguous. V was pared by 3 bases and J by 0 bases, with 13 bases between. The CDR3 is 16 amino acids. Germline CDR1 MGHRA, CDR2 YSYEKL. As DNA, the CDR3 is TGCGCCAGCAGCCAGGTGCGGCAGCTTAGCACAGATACGCAGTATTTT. Amino acids: CASSQVRQLSTDTQYF.

The V and J genes are TRBV4-1 and TRBJ2-5; no definite D call. Germline V gene sequence: CDR1 MGHRA, CDR2 YSYEKL. This CDR3 region has 14 residues. V lost 0 bases and J lost 5, with 10 bases in between. The DNA of the CDR3 is TGCGCCAGCAGCCAAGATATATCCGTTGAGACCCAGTACTTC. Translated, it gives CASSQDISVETQYF.